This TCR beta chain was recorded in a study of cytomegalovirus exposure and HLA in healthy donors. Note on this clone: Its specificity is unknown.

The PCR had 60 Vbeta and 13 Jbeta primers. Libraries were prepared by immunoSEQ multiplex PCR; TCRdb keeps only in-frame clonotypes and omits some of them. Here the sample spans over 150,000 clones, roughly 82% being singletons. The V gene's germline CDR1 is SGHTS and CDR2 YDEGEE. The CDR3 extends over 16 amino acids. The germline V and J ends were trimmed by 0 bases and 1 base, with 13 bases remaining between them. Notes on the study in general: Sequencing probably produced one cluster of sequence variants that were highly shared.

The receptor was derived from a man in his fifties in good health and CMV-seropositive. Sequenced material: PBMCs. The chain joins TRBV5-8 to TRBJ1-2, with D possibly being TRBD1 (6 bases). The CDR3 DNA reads TGTGCCAGCAGCTTGGGCTGGGACAACTTTAACTATGGCTACACCTTC. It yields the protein CASSLGWDNFNYGYTF.